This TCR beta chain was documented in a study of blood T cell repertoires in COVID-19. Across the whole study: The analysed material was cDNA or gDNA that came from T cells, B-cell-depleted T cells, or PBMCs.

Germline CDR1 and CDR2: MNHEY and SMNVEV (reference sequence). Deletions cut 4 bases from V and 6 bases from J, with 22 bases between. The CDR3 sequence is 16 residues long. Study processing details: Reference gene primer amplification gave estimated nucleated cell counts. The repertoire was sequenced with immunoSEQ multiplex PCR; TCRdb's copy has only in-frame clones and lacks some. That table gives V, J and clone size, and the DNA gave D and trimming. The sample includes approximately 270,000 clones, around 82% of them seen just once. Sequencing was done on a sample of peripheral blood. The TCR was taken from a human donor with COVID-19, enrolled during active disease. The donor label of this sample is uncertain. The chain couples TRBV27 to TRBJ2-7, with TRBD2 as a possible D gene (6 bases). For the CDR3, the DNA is TGTGCCAGCAGTTCTTCCCCGGGACTGAGGACGGCCGAGCAGTACTTC. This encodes CASSSSPGLRTAEQYF.